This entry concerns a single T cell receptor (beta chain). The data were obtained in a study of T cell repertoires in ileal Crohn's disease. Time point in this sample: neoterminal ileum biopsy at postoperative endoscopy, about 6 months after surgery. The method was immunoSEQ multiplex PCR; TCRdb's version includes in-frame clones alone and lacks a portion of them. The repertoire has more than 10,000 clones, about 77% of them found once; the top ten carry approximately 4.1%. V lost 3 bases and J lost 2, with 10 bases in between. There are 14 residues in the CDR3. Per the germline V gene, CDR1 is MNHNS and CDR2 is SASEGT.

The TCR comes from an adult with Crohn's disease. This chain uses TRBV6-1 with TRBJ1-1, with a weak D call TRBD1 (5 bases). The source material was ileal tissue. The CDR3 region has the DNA TGTGCCAGCAGTGACCGGGGGGTTAACACTGAAGCTTTCTTT. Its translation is CASSDRGVNTEAFF.